Listed below are T cell receptor beta chains from one sample, sequenced in a study of cytomegalovirus exposure and HLA in healthy donors. TCRdb's copy holds only in-frame clones and misses some; the assay was immunoSEQ multiplex PCR. Among around 130,000 clones, approximately 80% were seen once, and the ten largest hold almost 3%. The source material was PBMCs. These receptors all come from a woman aged 18 to 35 in good health and CMV-seropositive. The CDR3 runs from the conserved cysteine through the conserved F or W. D genes are given only for firm matches. The size field is filled for only some rows; it gives once, few, many or a size class.

d_call,v_call,clone_size,j_call,cdr3_aa,cdr3_nt
NA,TRBV19,NA,TRBJ1-1,CASSTRPGNTEAFF,TGTGCCAGTAGTACTAGGCCGGGTAACACTGAAGCTTTCTTT
TRBD2,TRBV15,NA,TRBJ2-3,CATSSGLAGEMDTQYF,TGTGCCACCAGCAGTGGACTAGCGGGGGAAATGGATACGCAGTATTTT
NA,TRBV12-5,NA,TRBJ1-5,CASGLVGGGRRDQPQHF,TGTGCTAGTGGTTTGGTAGGGGGGGGGCGGAGGGATCAGCCCCAGCATTTT
NA,TRBV19,NA,TRBJ1-1,CASSIRVNTEAFF,TGTGCCAGTAGTATTCGTGTGAACACTGAAGCTTTCTTT
NA,TRBV29-1,NA,TRBJ2-1,CSVIDTALYNEQFF,TGCAGCGTTATAGACACCGCCCTTTACAATGAGCAGTTCTTC
TRBD1,TRBV29-1,once,TRBJ2-7,CSVEDSYRGSYEQYF,TGCAGCGTTGAAGATTCCTACAGGGGCAGCTACGAGCAGTACTTC
NA,TRBV4-2,NA,TRBJ1-5,CASSQDLQNQPQHF,TGTGCCAGCAGCCAAGATCTACAGAATCAGCCCCAGCATTTT
TRBD2,TRBV4-2,NA,TRBJ2-6,CASSSGTSGFGANVLTF,TGTGCCAGCAGCTCCGGGACTAGCGGGTTTGGGGCCAACGTCCTGACTTTC
NA,TRBV28,NA,TRBJ1-4,CASSPREGSGEKLFF,TGTGCCAGCAGCCCCCGGGAGGGGAGTGGTGAAAAACTGTTTTTT
NA,TRBV19,many,TRBJ1-3,CASSNPGASGNTIYF,TGTGCCAGTAGTAACCCAGGGGCATCTGGAAACACCATATATTTT
TRBD2,TRBV6-6,NA,TRBJ2-1,CASSYSIAGGQSEQFF,TGTGCCAGCAGTTACTCGATCGCGGGGGGCCAGAGTGAGCAGTTCTTC
NA,TRBV12-5,NA,TRBJ2-2,CASGIDSGTSTGELFF,TGTGCTAGTGGTATAGATTCCGGGACTTCCACCGGGGAGCTGTTTTTT
NA,TRBV6-5,NA,TRBJ1-3,CASGQGFPGNTIYF,TGTGCCAGCGGCCAGGGGTTCCCTGGAAACACCATATATTTT
TRBD2,TRBV11-2,NA,TRBJ2-3,CASSLVAGESDTQYF,TGTGCCAGCAGCTTAGTTGCGGGGGAGTCAGATACGCAGTATTTT
NA,TRBV11-2,NA,TRBJ2-7,CASSLYKGTYEQYF,TGTGCCAGCAGCTTATACAAGGGGACCTACGAGCAGTACTTC
TRBD2,TRBV7-2,NA,TRBJ2-3,CASSPRTSGGADTQYF,TGTGCCAGCAGCCCCCGGACTAGCGGGGGTGCAGATACGCAGTATTTT
NA,TRBV14,once,TRBJ2-7,CASSQGWSSYEQYF,TGTGCCAGCAGCCAAGGGTGGAGTTCCTACGAGCAGTACTTC
TRBD2,TRBV29-1,NA,TRBJ2-1,CSVEGERGTYNEQFF,TGCAGCGTTGAAGGGGAGCGGGGGACCTACAATGAGCAGTTCTTC
NA,TRBV29-1,NA,TRBJ2-1,CSVEDAPSSYNEQFF,TGCAGCGTTGAAGACGCCCCCAGCTCCTACAATGAGCAGTTCTTC